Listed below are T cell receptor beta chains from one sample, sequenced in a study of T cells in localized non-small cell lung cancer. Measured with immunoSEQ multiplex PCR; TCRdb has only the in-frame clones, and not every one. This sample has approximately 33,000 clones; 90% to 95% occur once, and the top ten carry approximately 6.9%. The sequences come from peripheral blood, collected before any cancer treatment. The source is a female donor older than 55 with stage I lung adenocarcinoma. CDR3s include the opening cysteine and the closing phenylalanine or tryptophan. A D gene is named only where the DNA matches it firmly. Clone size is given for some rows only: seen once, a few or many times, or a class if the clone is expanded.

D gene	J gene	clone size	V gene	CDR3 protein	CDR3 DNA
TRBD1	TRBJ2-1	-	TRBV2	CASSGDSFEQFF	TGTGCCAGCAGTGGGGACAGCTTTGAGCAGTTCTTC
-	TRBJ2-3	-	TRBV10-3	CAISESTVATADYTDTQYF	TGTGCCATCAGTGAGTCGACCGTGGCGACAGCAGATTACACAGATACGCAGTATTTT
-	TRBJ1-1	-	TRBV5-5	CASSTRTEGEAFF	TGTGCCAGCAGCACCCGGACAGAAGGTGAAGCTTTCTTT
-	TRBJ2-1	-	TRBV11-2	CASSLESYGGYNEQFF	TGTGCCAGCAGCTTAGAAAGTTATGGGGGCTACAATGAGCAGTTCTTC
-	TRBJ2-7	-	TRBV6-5	CASSRDGPTYEQYF	TGTGCCAGCAGCCGGGACGGACCGACCTACGAGCAGTACTTC
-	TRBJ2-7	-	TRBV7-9	CASSPGTSSYEQYF	TGTGCCAGCAGCCCTGGGACATCCTCCTACGAGCAGTACTTC
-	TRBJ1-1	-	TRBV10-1	CASKTGRELNTEAFF	TGCGCCAGCAAAACGGGAAGGGAGTTGAACACTGAAGCTTTCTTT
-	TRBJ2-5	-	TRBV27	CASSLTNMDETQYF	TGTGCCAGCAGTTTGACCAATATGGACGAGACCCAGTACTTC
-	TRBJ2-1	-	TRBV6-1	CASSEGSWGRGSYNEQFF	TGTGCCAGCAGTGAAGGGTCTTGGGGAAGGGGCTCCTACAATGAGCAGTTCTTC
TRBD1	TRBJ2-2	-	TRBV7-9	CASSPRQGGVTGELFF	TGTGCCAGCAGCCCTCGACAGGGTGGGGTCACCGGGGAGCTGTTTTTT
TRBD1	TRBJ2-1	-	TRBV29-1	CSVGAGGMYEQFF	TGCAGCGTTGGCGCAGGGGGCATGTATGAGCAGTTCTTC
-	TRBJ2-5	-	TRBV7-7	CASSLGGAGETQYF	TGTGCTAGCAGCTTAGGGGGGGCCGGGGAGACCCAGTACTTC
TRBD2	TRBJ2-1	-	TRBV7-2	CASNLAAISYNEQFF	TGTGCCAGCAATCTAGCGGCCATCTCCTACAATGAGCAGTTCTTC
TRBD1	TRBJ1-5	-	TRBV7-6	CASSLPRQGGSPQHF	TGTGCCAGCAGCTTACCGCGACAGGGTGGTTCGCCCCAGCATTTT
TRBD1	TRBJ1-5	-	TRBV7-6	CASSFGTGDQPQHF	TGTGCCAGCAGCTTTGGAACAGGGGATCAGCCCCAGCATTTT
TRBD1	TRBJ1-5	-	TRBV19	CASSVGQGGQPQHF	TGTGCCAGTAGTGTAGGACAGGGAGGTCAGCCCCAGCATTTT
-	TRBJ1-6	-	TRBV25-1	CASSEPGNNSPLHF	TGTGCCAGCAGTGAACCAGGCAATAATTCACCCCTCCACTTT
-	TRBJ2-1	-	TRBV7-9	CRGDRYNEQFF	TGTCGAGGGGACCGCTACAATGAGCAGTTCTTC
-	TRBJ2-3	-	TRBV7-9	CASSPGGEAVDTQYF	TGTGCCAGCAGCCCCGGGGGAGAAGCTGTAGATACGCAGTATTTT
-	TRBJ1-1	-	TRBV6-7	CASVFQGVRKNTEAFF	TGTGCCAGCGTTTTCCAGGGCGTCCGAAAGAACACTGAAGCTTTCTTT
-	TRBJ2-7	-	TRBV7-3	CASSFAKGQYF	TGTGCCAGCAGCTTCGCAAAGGGGCAGTACTTC
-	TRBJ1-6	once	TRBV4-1	CASSRGQGNGNSPLHF	TGCGCCAGCAGCCGCGGCCAGGGAAACGGTAATTCACCCCTCCACTTT
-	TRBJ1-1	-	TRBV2	CASSEERAPTTEAFF	TGTGCCAGCAGTGAAGAGCGGGCTCCGACCACTGAAGCTTTCTTT
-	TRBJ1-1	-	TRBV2	CATVGSELNTEAFF	TGTGCCACCGTGGGCAGTGAGTTGAACACTGAAGCTTTCTTT
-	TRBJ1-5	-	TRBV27	CASSWRRTSNQPQHF	TGTGCCAGCAGTTGGAGGAGAACTAGCAATCAGCCCCAGCATTTT
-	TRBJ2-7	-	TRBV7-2	CASSLGWAGLQEQYF	TGTGCCAGCAGCCTAGGTTGGGCAGGACTTCAGGAGCAGTACTTC